These 32 T cell receptor beta chains came from one sample sequenced in a study of beta chain features in type 1 diabetes. Study-wide results and limits: In every one of the four CD4+ subsets, TCRB CDR3s were moderately but significantly shorter in Type 1 diabetes patients.

Their specific antigens are unknown. Reverse transcribing all isolated RNA meant expressed TCRB transcripts were sequenced. Here immunoSEQ multiplex PCR was the method, and the copy in TCRdb shows in-frame clones only, minus some. The top ten hold about 0.6% of the sample, which has a few hundred thousand clones, over 8.5% seen once. Sequencing used central memory CD4+ T cells from blood. The source is a man aged 25 to 45 with type 1 diabetes.

V gene TRBV30 combines with J gene TRBJ2-3; 7 bases map to TRBD2. This CDR3 region has 14 residues. The trim removed 1 base at V and 4 bases at J, leaving 5 bases unmatched. The V gene's germline CDR1 is GTSNPN and CDR2 SVGIG (reference sequence). The CDR3 DNA is TGTGCCTGGAGTGAGGGAGGGCTCGCAGATACGCAGTATTTT. Translation: CAWSEGGLADTQYF.

The chain uses TRBV7-9 and TRBJ2-3; TRBD1 matches 7 bases. V lost 10 bases, J lost 4 bases, and 5 bases stayed unmatched. Germline V lookup: CDR1 SEHNR, CDR2 FQNEAQ (reference sequence). This CDR3 comprises 12 residues. CDR3 sequence: CATRQGSDTQYF. In DNA, the CDR3 is TGTGCCACCAGACAGGGATCAGATACGCAGTATTTT.

A word on this clone: It is likely a read error: a sequence one base away is far more abundant. The same CDR3 is also encoded by other DNA sequences in this sample. This sequence joins TRBV7-2 and TRBJ2-5; 7 bases map to TRBD2. Trimming at V came to 5 bases and at J to 5 bases, leaving 14 bases not matched to a gene. Germline CDR1 SGHTA, CDR2 FQGNSA. This CDR3 region has 16 residues. CDR3 coding DNA: TGTGCCAGCAGCACACGGCGTGGGGGGGAGCATGAGACCCAGTACTTC. Translated: CASSTRRGGEHETQYF. The complete variable domain, with remaining parts taken from reference TRBV7-2 and TRBJ2-5, reads GAGVSQSPSNKVTEKGKDVELRCDPISGHTALYWYRQSLGQGLEFLIYFQGNSAPDKSGLPSDRFSAERTGGSVSTLTIQRTQQEDSAVYLCASSTRRGGEHETQYFGPGTRLLVL.

The sample holds many counts of this clone. The V gene is TRBV18, the J gene TRBJ1-5, with D uncertain. CDR1 is KGHSH, CDR2 LQKENI, per germline. This CDR3 has 15 amino acids. Trimming stripped 2 bases from V and 0 bases from J, with 8 bases between. CDR3 sequence reads: CASSPGQTSNQPQHF. CDR3 DNA sequence: TGTGCCAGCTCACCAGGGCAGACTAGCAATCAGCCCCAGCATTTT.

The sample holds a few counts of this clone. The chain recombines TRBV27 with TRBJ1-5; D perhaps matches TRBD1 (5 bases). The germline V gene encodes CDR1 MNHEY and CDR2 SMNVEV (reference sequence). V gave up 6 bases and J gave up 2 bases, with 14 bases separating them. This CDR3 comprises 15 residues. The DNA for the CDR3 is TGTGCCAGCAGCCCACAGACGGGGGGCAATCAGCCCCAGCATTTT. This encodes CASSPQTGGNQPQHF.

This clone has just a few counts. The germline gene is not matched at one end of the junction; a read error may be the cause. The chain employs TRBV7-2 and TRBJ2-7; D may be TRBD2 (5 bases). Germline V CDR1 and CDR2: SGHTA, FQGNSA. CDR3 size: 13 residues. CDR3 residues: CASSQVGEAEQYF. CDR3 sequence (DNA): TGCGCCAGCAGCCAAGTGGGAGAGGCCGAGCAGTACTTC.

This clone was counted only a few times. The CDR3 region has the DNA TGTGCCTGGACGAGGGGAGGGGGCCTCCAAGAGACCCAGTACTTC. It specifies CAWTRGGGLQETQYF. This chain joins TRBV30 and TRBJ2-5; the D gene could be TRBD1 or TRBD2 (7 bases each). CDR1 and CDR2 (germline): GTSNPN, SVGIG (reference sequence). The CDR3 spans 15 residues. The V and J ends lost 4 bases and 1 base respectively, with 16 bases between them. The full variable domain, with the rest looked up from reference TRBV30 and TRBJ2-5, is SQTIHQWPATLVQPVGSPLSLECTVEGTSNPNLYWYRQAAGRGLQLLFYSVGIGQISSEVPQNLSASRPQDRQFILSSKKLLLSDSGFYLCAWTRGGGLQETQYFGPGTRLLVL.

This rearrangement joins TRBV2 to TRBJ2-5; D assignment may be TRBD1 or TRBD2 (5 bases each). Deletions cut 6 bases from V and 2 bases from J, with 16 bases between. This CDR3 is 15 amino acids long. The germline V gene encodes CDR1 SNHLY and CDR2 FYNNEI. The CDR3 nucleotides read TGTGCCAGCAGGGGGGACCCCAGGCAACAAGAGACCCAGTACTTC. This gives the protein CASRGDPRQQETQYF.

The chain employs TRBV28 and TRBJ1-2, with TRBD1 matching over 9 bases. This CDR3 is built from 13 residues. The germline CDR1 and CDR2 sequences are MDHEN and SYDVKM. V lost 6 bases and J lost 8; bases outside the gene matches: 7. The CDR3 is CASRENRGPGYTF. CDR3 DNA: TGTGCCAGCAGGGAAAACAGGGGGCCCGGCTACACCTTC.

This clone was counted many times. V is TRBV20-1 and J is TRBJ2-1; either TRBD1 or TRBD2 may supply D (5 bases each). The CDR3 has 11 amino acids. The germline CDR1 and CDR2 sequences are DFQATT and SNEGSKA (reference sequence). Trimming left V 3 bases short and J 9 bases short, with 9 bases between. CDR3 residues: CSASRGTEQFF. The CDR3 coding sequence is TGCAGTGCTAGTAGAGGGACTGAGCAGTTCTTC.

This clone has a handful of counts. The chain is built from TRBV27 and TRBJ2-5; TRBD2 is a possible D gene (6 bases). The CDR3 extends over 14 amino acids. Germline V gene data show CDR1 as MNHEY and CDR2 as SMNVEV (reference sequence). Between the trimmed V and J ends, which lost 7 bases and 4 bases, there was a span of 16 bases. As DNA, the CDR3 is TGTGCCAGCATCCCGGGAGCGGGTGGAGAGACCCAGTACTTC. Its translation is CASIPGAGGETQYF.

V gene TRBV30 combines with J gene TRBJ1-5; 7 bases are shared with TRBD1. CDR1 GTSNPN and CDR2 SVGIG come from the germline V gene (reference sequence). There are 19 residues in the CDR3. Trimming removed 0 bases from V and 0 bases from J; junction bases left unmatched: 14. CDR3 in DNA: TGTGCCTGGAGTGTACTGGGACAGCCTGTCCCGAATAGCAATCAGCCCCAGCATTTT. It is translated as CAWSVLGQPVPNSNQPQHF.

This clone was observed a handful of times. At one end, the junction sequence differs from germline, possibly due to a read error. J is TRBJ2-2 and V is TRBV6-1; D not resolved. CDR3 length: 12 amino acids. Germline values: CDR1 MNHNS, CDR2 SASEGT. The CDR3 nucleotides are TGTGCCATCAGTGCGAGATCCGGGGAGCTGTTTTTT. Translation: CAISARSGELFF.

V and J are TRBV6-1 and TRBJ2-3; D is unclear. The V gene lost 3 bases and the J gene lost 3 bases, with 4 bases spanning the gap. CDR1 and CDR2 from the germline V gene are MNHNS and SASEGT. This CDR3 is built from 12 residues. The CDR3 protein is CASSDRTDTQYF. The DNA of the CDR3 is TGTGCCAGCAGTGACCGGACAGATACGCAGTATTTT.

CDR3 residues: CASSLSGPRKETQYF. Here the CDR3 DNA reads TGTGCCAGCAGTCTCTCCGGGCCCCGGAAGGAGACCCAGTACTTC. The rearrangement joins TRBV2 to TRBJ2-5; D is unclear. V was clipped by 5 bases and J by 5 bases, with 18 bases between them. The CDR3 totals 15 residues. Germline V CDR1 and CDR2: SNHLY, FYNNEI.

This chain links TRBV28 with TRBJ2-7, with TRBD1 matching over 7 bases. Germline loops: CDR1 MDHEN, CDR2 SYDVKM. V lost 7 bases to trimming and J lost 4 bases; unmatched junction nucleotides: 7. This CDR3 contains 13 residues. CDR3 coding DNA: TGTGCCAGCACAAAAGGGGACAGTTACGAGCAGTACTTC. Protein sequence: CASTKGDSYEQYF.

This clone was recorded a few times. The J gene is TRBJ2-7, the V gene TRBV2; 8 nucleotides agree with TRBD1. V lost 8 bases to trimming and J lost 3 bases; unmatched junction nucleotides: 9. This CDR3 spans 14 amino acids. Germline V CDR1 and CDR2: SNHLY, FYNNEI. This CDR3 reads CASDGRTGFYEQYF. Written as DNA, the CDR3 is TGTGCCAGCGATGGAAGGACAGGGTTCTACGAGCAGTACTTC.

This clone occurred a few times. V usage is TRBV7-2 and J usage is TRBJ2-7; 8 bases match TRBD2. Trimming removed 5 bases from V and 7 bases from J; junction bases left unmatched: 10. This CDR3 region has 14 residues. The germline CDR1 and CDR2 sequences are SGHTA and FQGNSA. The CDR3 sequence: CASSQTSAEREQYF. The CDR3 DNA follows: TGTGCCAGCAGCCAGACTAGCGCGGAGCGGGAGCAGTACTTC.

This clone was picked up many times. This chain uses TRBV10-3 with TRBJ1-3, with 7 bases aligning to TRBD1. This CDR3 spans 14 amino acids. Trimming removed 6 bases from V and 2 bases from J; junction bases left unmatched: 4. Germline V gives CDR1 ENHRY, CDR2 SYGVKD. In DNA form, the CDR3 reads TGTGCCATCAGCGGACAGGAGACTGGAAACACCATATATTTT. Translated, it gives CAISGQETGNTIYF.

This clone was picked up a small number of times. The chain employs TRBV5-1 and TRBJ2-3; TRBD1 matches at 10 bases. The germline CDR1 and CDR2 sequences are SGHRS and YFSETQ. Trimming took 1 base from V and 5 from J; bases not matched to a gene: 7. This CDR3 is 16 amino acids long. CDR3: CASSLYGQGVKDTQYF. The CDR3 DNA reads as TGCGCCAGCAGCTTGTATGGACAGGGGGTAAAAGATACGCAGTATTTT.

This clone occurred a few times. This chain connects TRBV6-1 to TRBJ2-3, with TRBD2 identical over 8 bases. CDR3 length: 14 residues. The junction had 1 base not matched to a gene; V was cut back by 4 bases and J by 1 base. Germline V gene sequence: CDR1 MNHNS, CDR2 SASEGT. CDR3 region: CASSAREGTDTQYF. The CDR3, as DNA: TGTGCCAGCAGTGCGCGGGAGGGCACAGATACGCAGTATTTT.

The chain carries TRBV6-1 and TRBJ1-6; weak D call: TRBD1 (6 bases). CDR1 MNHNS and CDR2 SASEGT come from the germline V gene. This CDR3 contains 13 residues. The V gene lost 4 bases and the J gene lost 6 bases, with 7 bases spanning the gap. Written as DNA, the CDR3 is TGTGCCAGCAGTGGACAGGCTAATTCACCCCTCCACTTT. Translating gives CASSGQANSPLHF.

The rearrangement uses TRBV28 and TRBJ2-3, with D perhaps TRBD2 (6 bases). Trimming removed 6 bases at V and 0 bases at J, with 10 bases between. The CDR3 length is 14 residues. The germline gives CDR1 MDHEN, CDR2 SYDVKM. The CDR3 DNA follows: TGTGCCAGCAGGCGGAGGGGTAGCACAGATACGCAGTATTTT. Translating gives CASRRRGSTDTQYF.

In its sample, this clone was seen a few times. CDR3 DNA: TGTGCCAGCAGAAACCACAGGGGGCCCACTGAAGCTTTCTTT. Translated, it gives CASRNHRGPTEAFF. The chain joins TRBV6-1 to TRBJ1-1; TRBD1 aligns across 9 bases. CDR3 length: 14 amino acids. Losses at the gene ends were 6 bases for V and 4 bases for J; bases not matched to a gene: 6. Germline V gene sequence: CDR1 MNHNS, CDR2 SASEGT.

The chain carries TRBV28 and TRBJ2-1; 7 bases are a match to TRBD2. The trim removed 2 bases at V and 0 bases at J, leaving 10 bases unmatched. Germline loops: CDR1 MDHEN, CDR2 SYDVKM. The length of the CDR3 is 18 residues. The chain's CDR3 is CASSLPFPSGTSYNEQFF. The CDR3 DNA reads as TGTGCCAGCAGTTTACCCTTCCCGAGCGGGACCTCCTACAATGAGCAGTTCTTC.

The chain combines TRBV5-4 with TRBJ2-7; possible D gene TRBD2, 6 bases. With 4 bases removed from V and 0 bases from J, the gap between germline ends came to 14 bases. CDR3 length: 15 residues. Germline V CDR1 and CDR2: SGHNT, YYREEE (reference sequence). The DNA for the CDR3 is TGTGCCAGCAGCCGCCAGGGAGGCAGCTCCTACGAGCAGTACTTC. This sequence encodes CASSRQGGSSYEQYF.

In its sample, this clone was seen a few times. J is TRBJ1-1 and V is TRBV6-1; no clear D. CDR1 and CDR2 from the germline V gene are MNHNS and SASEGT. The V end lost 8 bases, the J end lost 1 base, and 8 bases lay between the germline ends. CDR3 size: 12 residues. CDR3 nucleotides: TGTGCCAGCCGCAGCCCGAACACTGAAGCTTTCTTT. It codes for CASRSPNTEAFF.

In its sample, this clone was seen a few times. V is TRBV10-3 and J is TRBJ2-5; the match to TRBD1 covers 7 bases. This CDR3 region has 13 residues. Looked up from germline, CDR1 is ENHRY and CDR2 is SYGVKD. The J segment lost 4 bases and the V segment lost 8 bases, leaving 7 bases of the junction unmatched. CDR3 amino acids: CAILRQGGETQYF. As DNA, the CDR3 is TGTGCCATCCTCAGACAGGGCGGAGAGACCCAGTACTTC.

The table lists this clone with many counts. V usage is TRBV29-1 and J usage is TRBJ2-5; 9 bases align to TRBD1. The CDR3 length is 12 residues. Trimming took 6 bases from V and 4 from J; bases not matched to a gene: 3. Per the germline V gene, CDR1 is SQVTM and CDR2 is ANQGSEA. CDR3 in DNA: TGCAGCGTCTCGACAGGGGGAGAGACCCAGTACTTC. Encoded protein: CSVSTGGETQYF.

This chain uses TRBV6-1 with TRBJ1-5; D might be TRBD1 (6 bases). CDR1 and CDR2 from the germline V gene are MNHNS and SASEGT. The CDR3 sequence is 15 residues long. The V end was cut by 10 bases, the J end by 2 bases, with 18 bases between. CDR3 in amino acids: CATGVRGSGNQPQHF. The CDR3 nucleotides are TGTGCCACCGGCGTCAGGGGCTCTGGCAATCAGCCCCAGCATTTT.

This clone appeared a few times. The chain is built from TRBV11-2 and TRBJ2-1; unclear D gene. CDR1 is SGHAT and CDR2 is FQNNGV in the germline V gene. The V and J ends lost 4 bases and 4 bases respectively, with 17 bases between them. The CDR3 runs 16 residues. For the CDR3, the DNA is TGTGCCAGCAGCTCTCCACTTTTAGAGGAATACAATGAGCAGTTCTTC. Protein product: CASSSPLLEEYNEQFF.

This CDR3 reads CASSDGTSGEETQYF. The CDR3 DNA follows: TGTGCCAGCAGCGACGGGACTAGCGGCGAAGAGACCCAGTACTTC. The chain joins TRBV6-1 to TRBJ2-5; TRBD2 agrees at 11 bases. The CDR3 is 15 residues long. Germline assignment: CDR1 MNHNS and CDR2 SASEGT. The trim removed 6 bases at V and 3 bases at J, leaving 6 bases unmatched.